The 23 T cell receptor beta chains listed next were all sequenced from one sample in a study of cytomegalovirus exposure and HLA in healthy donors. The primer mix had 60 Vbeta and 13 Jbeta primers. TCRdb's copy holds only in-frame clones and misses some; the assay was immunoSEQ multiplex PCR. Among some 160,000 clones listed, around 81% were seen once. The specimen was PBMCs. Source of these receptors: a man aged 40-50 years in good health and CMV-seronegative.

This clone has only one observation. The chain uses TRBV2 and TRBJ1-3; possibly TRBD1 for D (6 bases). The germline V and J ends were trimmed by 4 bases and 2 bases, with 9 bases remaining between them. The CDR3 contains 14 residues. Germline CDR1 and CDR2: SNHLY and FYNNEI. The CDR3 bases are TGTGCCAGCAGTGTGAAGGGGGCTGGAAACACCATATATTTT. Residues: CASSVKGAGNTIYF.

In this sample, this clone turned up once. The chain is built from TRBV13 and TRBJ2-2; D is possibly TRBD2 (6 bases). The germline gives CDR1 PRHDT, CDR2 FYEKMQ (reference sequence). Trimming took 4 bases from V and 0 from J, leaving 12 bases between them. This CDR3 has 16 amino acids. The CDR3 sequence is CASSCRDSANTGELFF. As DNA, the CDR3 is TGTGCCAGCAGCTGCCGGGACTCTGCGAACACCGGGGAGCTGTTTTTT.

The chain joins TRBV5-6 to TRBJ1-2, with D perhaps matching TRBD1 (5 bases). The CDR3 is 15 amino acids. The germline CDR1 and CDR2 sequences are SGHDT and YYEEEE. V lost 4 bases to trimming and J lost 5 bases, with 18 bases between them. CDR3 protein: CASSPQAPPPYGYTF. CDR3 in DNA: TGTGCCAGCAGCCCACAGGCCCCACCTCCTTATGGCTACACCTTC.

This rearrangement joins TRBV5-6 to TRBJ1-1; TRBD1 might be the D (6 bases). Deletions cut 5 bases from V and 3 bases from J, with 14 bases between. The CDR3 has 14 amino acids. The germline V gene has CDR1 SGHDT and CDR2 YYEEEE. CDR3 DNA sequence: TGTGCCAGCAGTTATGGGGGCTCCGACACTGAAGCTTTCTTT. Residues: CASSYGGSDTEAFF.

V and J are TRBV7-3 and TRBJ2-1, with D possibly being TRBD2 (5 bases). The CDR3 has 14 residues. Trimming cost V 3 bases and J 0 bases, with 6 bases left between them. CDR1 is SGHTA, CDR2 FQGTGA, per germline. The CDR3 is CASSFAGSYNEQFF. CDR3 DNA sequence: TGTGCCAGCAGCTTCGCGGGCTCCTACAATGAGCAGTTCTTC.

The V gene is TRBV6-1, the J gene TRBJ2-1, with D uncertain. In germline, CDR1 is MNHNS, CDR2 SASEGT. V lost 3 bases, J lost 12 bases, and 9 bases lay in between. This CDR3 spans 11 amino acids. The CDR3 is CASSEPGWQFF. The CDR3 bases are TGTGCCAGCAGTGAGCCCGGGTGGCAGTTCTTC.

The CDR3 reads CASSSLSVLPDTQYF. CDR3 DNA sequence: TGTGCCAGCAGTTCCCTATCCGTTCTACCAGATACGCAGTATTTT. The chain recombines TRBV27 with TRBJ2-3; D is undetermined. The V end was cut by 4 bases, the J end by 4 bases, with 15 bases between. The CDR3 consists of 15 residues. Germline values: CDR1 MNHEY, CDR2 SMNVEV (reference sequence).

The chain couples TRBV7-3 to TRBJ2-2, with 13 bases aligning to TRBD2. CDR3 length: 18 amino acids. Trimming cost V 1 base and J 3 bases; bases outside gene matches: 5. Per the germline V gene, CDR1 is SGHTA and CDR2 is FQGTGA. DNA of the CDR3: TGTGCCAGCAGCTTAAAACTAGCGGGAGGGCCGGACACCGGGGAGCTGTTTTTT. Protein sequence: CASSLKLAGGPDTGELFF. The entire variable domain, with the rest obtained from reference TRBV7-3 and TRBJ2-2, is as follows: GAGVSQTPSNKVTEKGKYVELRCDPISGHTALYWYRQSLGQGPEFLIYFQGTGAADDSGLPNDRFFAVRPEGSVSTLKIQRTERGDSAVYLCASSLKLAGGPDTGELFFGEGSRLTVL.

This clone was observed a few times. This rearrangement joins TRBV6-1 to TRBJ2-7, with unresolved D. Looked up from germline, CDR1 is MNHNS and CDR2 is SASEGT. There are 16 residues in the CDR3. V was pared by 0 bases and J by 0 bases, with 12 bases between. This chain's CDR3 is CASSEAPSPSSYEQYF. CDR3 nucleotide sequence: TGTGCCAGCAGTGAAGCGCCATCCCCGAGCTCCTACGAGCAGTACTTC.

As DNA, the CDR3 is TGCGCCAGCAGCCCTACGGGGACAGCAAACAACTACGAGCAGTACTTC. Amino acid sequence: CASSPTGTANNYEQYF. The chain uses TRBV5-1 and TRBJ2-7; 7 bases match TRBD1. CDR3 size: 16 residues. After removal of 4 bases from V and 3 bases from J, the junction contained 13 bases not matched to a gene. Germline CDR1 and CDR2: SGHRS and YFSETQ.

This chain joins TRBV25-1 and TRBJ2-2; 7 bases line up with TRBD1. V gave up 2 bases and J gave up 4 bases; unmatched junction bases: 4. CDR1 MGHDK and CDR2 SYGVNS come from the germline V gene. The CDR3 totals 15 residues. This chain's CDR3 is CASSEPRQGTGELFF. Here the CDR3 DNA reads TGTGCCAGCAGTGAACCCCGACAGGGCACCGGGGAGCTGTTTTTT.

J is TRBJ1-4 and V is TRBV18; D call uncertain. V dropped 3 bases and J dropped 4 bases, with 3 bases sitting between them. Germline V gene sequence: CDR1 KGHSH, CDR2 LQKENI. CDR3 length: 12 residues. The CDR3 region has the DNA TGTGCCAGCTCACCCAGTAATGAAAAACTGTTTTTT. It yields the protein CASSPSNEKLFF.

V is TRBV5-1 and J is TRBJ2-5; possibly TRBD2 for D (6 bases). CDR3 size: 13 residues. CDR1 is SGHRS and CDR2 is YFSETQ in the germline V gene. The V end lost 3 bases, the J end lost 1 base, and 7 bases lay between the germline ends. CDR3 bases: TGCGCCAGCAGCTCGGGAGTCCAAGAGACCCAGTACTTC. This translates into CASSSGVQETQYF. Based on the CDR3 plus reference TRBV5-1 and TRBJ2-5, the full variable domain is KAGVTQTPRYLIKTRGQQVTLSCSPISGHRSVSWYQQTPGQGLQFLFEYFSETQRNKGNFPGRFSGRQFSNSRSEMNVSTLELGDSALYLCASSSGVQETQYFGPGTRLLVL.

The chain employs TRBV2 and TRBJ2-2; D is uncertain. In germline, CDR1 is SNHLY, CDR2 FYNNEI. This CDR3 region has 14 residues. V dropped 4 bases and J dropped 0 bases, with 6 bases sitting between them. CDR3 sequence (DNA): TGTGCCAGCAGTGGCCAGGCGAACACCGGGGAGCTGTTTTTT. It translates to CASSGQANTGELFF. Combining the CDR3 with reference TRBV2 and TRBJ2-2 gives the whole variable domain EPEVTQTPSHQVTQMGQEVILRCVPISNHLYFYWYRQILGQKVEFLVSFYNNEISEKSEIFDDQFSVERPDGSNFTLKIRSTKLEDSAMYFCASSGQANTGELFFGEGSRLTVL.

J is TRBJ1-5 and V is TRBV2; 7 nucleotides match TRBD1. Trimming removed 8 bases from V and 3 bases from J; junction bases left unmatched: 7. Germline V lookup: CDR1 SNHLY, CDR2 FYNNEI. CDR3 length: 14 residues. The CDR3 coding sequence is TGTGCCAGCTCTGGGACAGCTATCAATCAGCCCCAGCATTTT. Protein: CASSGTAINQPQHF.

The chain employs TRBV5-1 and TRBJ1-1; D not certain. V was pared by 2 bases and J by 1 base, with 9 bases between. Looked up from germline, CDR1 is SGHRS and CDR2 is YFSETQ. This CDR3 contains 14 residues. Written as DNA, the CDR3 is TGCGCCAGCAGCTTTACAACCAAGAACACTGAAGCTTTCTTT. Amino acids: CASSFTTKNTEAFF.

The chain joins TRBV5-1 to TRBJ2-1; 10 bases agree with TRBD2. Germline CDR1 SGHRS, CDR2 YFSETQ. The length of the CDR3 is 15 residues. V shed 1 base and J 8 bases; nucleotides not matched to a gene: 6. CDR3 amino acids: CASSLTASGSHEQFF. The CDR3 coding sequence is TGCGCCAGCAGCTTGACGGCTAGCGGGAGCCATGAGCAGTTCTTC. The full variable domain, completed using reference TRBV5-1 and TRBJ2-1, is KAGVTQTPRYLIKTRGQQVTLSCSPISGHRSVSWYQQTPGQGLQFLFEYFSETQRNKGNFPGRFSGRQFSNSRSEMNVSTLELGDSALYLCASSLTASGSHEQFFGPGTRLTVL.

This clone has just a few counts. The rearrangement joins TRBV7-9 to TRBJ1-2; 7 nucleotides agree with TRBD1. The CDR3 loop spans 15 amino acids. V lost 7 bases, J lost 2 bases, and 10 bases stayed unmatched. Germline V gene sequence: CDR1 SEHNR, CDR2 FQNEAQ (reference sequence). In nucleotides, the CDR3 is TGTGCCAGCACCTCACGACAGGGCGCCAACTATGGCTACACCTTC. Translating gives CASTSRQGANYGYTF.

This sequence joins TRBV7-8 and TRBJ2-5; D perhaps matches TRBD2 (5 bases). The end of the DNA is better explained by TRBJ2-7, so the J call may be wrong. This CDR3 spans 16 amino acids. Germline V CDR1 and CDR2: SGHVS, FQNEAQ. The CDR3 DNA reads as TGTGCCAGCAGCTTAGCAAAGGACTGGAGAGCCTACGAGCAGTACTTC. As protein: CASSLAKDWRAYEQYF.

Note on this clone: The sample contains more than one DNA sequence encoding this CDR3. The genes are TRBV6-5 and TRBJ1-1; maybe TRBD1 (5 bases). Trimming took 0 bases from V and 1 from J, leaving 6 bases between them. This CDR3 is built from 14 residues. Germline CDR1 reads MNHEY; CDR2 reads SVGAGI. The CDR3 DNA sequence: TGTGCCAGCAGTTACTCAGGGGCGAACACTGAAGCTTTCTTT. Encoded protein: CASSYSGANTEAFF.

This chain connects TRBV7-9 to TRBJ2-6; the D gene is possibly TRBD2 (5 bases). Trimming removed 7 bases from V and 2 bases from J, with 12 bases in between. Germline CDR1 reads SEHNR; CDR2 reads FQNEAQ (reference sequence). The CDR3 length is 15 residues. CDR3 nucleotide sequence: TGTGCCAGCACTCAGACCGGGACTGGGGCCAACGTCCTGACTTTC. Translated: CASTQTGTGANVLTF.

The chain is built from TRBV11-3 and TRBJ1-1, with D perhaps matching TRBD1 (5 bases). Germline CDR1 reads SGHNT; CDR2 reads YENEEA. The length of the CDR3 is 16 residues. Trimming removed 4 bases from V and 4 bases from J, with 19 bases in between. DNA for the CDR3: TGTGCCAGCAGCTCCTCGTTGGTCCTCGGGGGCACTGAAGCTTTCTTT. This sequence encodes CASSSSLVLGGTEAFF.

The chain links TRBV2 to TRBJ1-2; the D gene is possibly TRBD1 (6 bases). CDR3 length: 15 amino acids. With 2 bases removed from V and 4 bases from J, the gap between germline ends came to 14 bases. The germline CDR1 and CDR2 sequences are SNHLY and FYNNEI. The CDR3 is CASSEKFGTSYGYTF. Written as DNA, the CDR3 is TGTGCCAGCAGTGAAAAGTTCGGGACATCCTATGGCTACACCTTC.